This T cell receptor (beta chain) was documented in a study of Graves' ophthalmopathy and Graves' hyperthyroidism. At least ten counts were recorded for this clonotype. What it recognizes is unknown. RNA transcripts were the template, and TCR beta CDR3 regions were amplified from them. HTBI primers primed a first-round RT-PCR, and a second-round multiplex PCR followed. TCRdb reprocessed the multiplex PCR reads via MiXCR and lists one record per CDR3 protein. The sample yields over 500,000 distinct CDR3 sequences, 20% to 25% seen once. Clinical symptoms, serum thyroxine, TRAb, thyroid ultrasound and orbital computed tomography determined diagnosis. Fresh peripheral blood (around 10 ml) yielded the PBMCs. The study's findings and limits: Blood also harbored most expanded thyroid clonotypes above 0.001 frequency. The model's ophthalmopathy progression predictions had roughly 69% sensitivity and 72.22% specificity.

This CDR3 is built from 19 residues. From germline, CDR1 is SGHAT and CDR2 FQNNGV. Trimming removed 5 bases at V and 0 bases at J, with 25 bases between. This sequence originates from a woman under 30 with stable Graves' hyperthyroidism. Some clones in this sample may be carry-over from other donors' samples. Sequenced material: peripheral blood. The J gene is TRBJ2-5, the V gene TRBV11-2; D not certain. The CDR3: CASSPQLLLGTRNQETQYF. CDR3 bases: TGTGCCAGCAGCCCCCAACTACTACTCGGCACTCGGAACCAAGAGACCCAGTACTTC.